This T cell receptor beta chain was identified during a study of blood T cell repertoires in COVID-19. Study at large: COVID-19 samples collected from the United States, Italy and Spain covered acute and convalescent phases. T cells, B-cell-depleted T cells, or PBMCs provided the cDNA or gDNA that served as material.

Here immunoSEQ multiplex PCR was the method, and the copy in TCRdb shows in-frame clones only, minus some. The sample holds roughly 300,000 clones; around 81% are singletons and the top ten take less than 3%. Germline CDR1 SGHVS, CDR2 FQNEAQ. This CDR3 comprises 14 residues. Trimming took 4 bases from V and 2 from J, leaving 11 bases between them. This sequence joins TRBV7-8 and TRBJ1-2; possible D gene TRBD1, 6 bases. The receptor was isolated from a woman aged 55-70 years with active or convalescent COVID-19. Source material: peripheral blood. The CDR3 reads CASSSSQGNYGYTF. Here the CDR3 DNA reads TGTGCCAGCAGCTCATCACAGGGCAACTATGGCTACACCTTC.